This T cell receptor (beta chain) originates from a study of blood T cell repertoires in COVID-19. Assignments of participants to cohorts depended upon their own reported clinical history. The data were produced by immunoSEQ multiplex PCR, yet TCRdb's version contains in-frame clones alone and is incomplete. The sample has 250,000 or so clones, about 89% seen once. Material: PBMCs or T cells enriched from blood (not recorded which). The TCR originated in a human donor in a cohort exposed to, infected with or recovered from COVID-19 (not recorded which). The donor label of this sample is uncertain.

DNA of the CDR3: TGTGCCTGGAGTGTATCAGGGAATGAAGCTTTCTTT. It translates to CAWSVSGNEAFF. This sequence joins TRBV30 and TRBJ1-1, with a weak D call TRBD1 (5 bases). CDR3 length: 12 residues. V shed 0 bases and J shed 7 bases, with 9 bases lying between them. CDR1 GTSNPN and CDR2 SVGIG come from the germline V gene (reference sequence).